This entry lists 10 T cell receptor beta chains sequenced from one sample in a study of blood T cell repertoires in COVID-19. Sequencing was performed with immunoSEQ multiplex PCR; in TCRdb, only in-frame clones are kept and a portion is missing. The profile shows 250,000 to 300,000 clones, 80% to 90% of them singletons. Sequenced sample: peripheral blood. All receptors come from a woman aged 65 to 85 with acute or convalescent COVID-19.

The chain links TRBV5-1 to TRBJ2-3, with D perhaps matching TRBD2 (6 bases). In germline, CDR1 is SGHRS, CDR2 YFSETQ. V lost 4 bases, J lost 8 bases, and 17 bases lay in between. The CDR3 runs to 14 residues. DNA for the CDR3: TGCGCCAGCAGCCCGGACTCGGTCGGGGGTACGCAGTATTTT. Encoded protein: CASSPDSVGGTQYF.

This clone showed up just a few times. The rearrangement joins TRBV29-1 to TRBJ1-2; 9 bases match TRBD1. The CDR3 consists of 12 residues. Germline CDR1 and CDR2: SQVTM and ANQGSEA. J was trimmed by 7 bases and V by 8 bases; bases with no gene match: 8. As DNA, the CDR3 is TGCAGCATACCCGGGACAGGGACTGGCTACACCTTC. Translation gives CSIPGTGTGYTF.

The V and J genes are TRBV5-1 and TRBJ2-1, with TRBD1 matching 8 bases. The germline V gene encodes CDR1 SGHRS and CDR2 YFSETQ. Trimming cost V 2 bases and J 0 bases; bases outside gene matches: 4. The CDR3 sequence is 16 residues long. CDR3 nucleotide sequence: TGCGCCAGCAGCTTCCCAGGGGGCCTCTCCTACAATGAGCAGTTCTTC. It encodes CASSFPGGLSYNEQFF.

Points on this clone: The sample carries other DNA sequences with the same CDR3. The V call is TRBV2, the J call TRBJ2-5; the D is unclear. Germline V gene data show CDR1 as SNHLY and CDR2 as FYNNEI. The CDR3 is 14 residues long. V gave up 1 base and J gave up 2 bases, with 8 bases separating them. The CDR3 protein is CASSEGALQETQYF. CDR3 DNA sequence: TGTGCCAGCAGTGAAGGGGCCCTGCAAGAGACCCAGTACTTC. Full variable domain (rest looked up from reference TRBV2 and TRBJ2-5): EPEVTQTPSHQVTQMGQEVILRCVPISNHLYFYWYRQILGQKVEFLVSFYNNEISEKSEIFDDQFSVERPDGSNFTLKIRSTKLEDSAMYFCASSEGALQETQYFGPGTRLLVL.

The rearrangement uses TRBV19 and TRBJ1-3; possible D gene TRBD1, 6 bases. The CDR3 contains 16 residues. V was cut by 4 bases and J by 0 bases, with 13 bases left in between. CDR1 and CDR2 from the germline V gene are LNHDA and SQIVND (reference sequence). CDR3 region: CASSTGQFISGNTIYF. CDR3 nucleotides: TGTGCCAGTAGTACCGGACAGTTTATCTCTGGAAACACCATATATTTT.

The CDR3: CASSQQGPNQPQHF. DNA of the CDR3: TGTGCCAGCAGTCAACAGGGGCCCAATCAGCCCCAGCATTTT. The rearrangement uses TRBV27 and TRBJ1-5; 7 bases map to TRBD1. The CDR3 runs 14 residues. Germline CDR1 and CDR2: MNHEY and SMNVEV (reference sequence). V trimming: 5 bases; J trimming: 3 bases; junction bases outside the gene matches: 4.

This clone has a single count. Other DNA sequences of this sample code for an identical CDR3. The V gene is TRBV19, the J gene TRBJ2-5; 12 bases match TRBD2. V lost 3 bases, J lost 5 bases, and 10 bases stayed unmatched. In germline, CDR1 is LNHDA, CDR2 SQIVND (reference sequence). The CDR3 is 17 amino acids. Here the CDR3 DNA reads TGTGCCAGTAGTATGGGGGGACTAGCGGGCGCCTTGGAGACCCAGTACTTC. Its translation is CASSMGGLAGALETQYF.

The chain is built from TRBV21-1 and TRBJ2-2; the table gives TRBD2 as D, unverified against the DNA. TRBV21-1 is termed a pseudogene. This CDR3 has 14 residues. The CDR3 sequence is CASSGTPHTGELFF. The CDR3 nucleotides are TGTGCCAGCAGCGGGACTCCTCACACCGGGGAGCTGTTTTTT.

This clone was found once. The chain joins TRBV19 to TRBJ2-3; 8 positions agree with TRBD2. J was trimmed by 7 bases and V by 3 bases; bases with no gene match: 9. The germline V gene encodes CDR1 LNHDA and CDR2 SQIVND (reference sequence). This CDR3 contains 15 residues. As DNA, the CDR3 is TGTGCCAGTAGTATTGTTGGGACTAGTCCAAATACGCAGTATTTT. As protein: CASSIVGTSPNTQYF.

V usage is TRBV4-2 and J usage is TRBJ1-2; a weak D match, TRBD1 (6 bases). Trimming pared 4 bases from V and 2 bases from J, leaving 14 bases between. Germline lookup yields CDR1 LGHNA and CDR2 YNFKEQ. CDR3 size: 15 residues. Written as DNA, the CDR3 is TGTGCCAGCAGCCGAGCCGAACAGGGAAACTATGGCTACACCTTC. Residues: CASSRAEQGNYGYTF.